Following are 7 T cell receptor beta chains from one sample sequenced in a study of blood T cell repertoires in COVID-19 (TCRdb year 2020). Receptor libraries were prepared by the immunoSEQ multiplex PCR assay. TCRdb retrieved this table from immuneACCESS and kept in-frame rearrangements only. Not all clones are present; in checked studies, unresolved V genes account for under half, and no reason is known for the remainder. The sample yields around 150,000 clones; around 87% were counted once. The ten largest clones capture more than 0.75% of the sample. The sequencing input was peripheral blood. The receptors stem from a man in his late teens or twenties with acute or convalescent COVID-19.

The V call is TRBV5-1, the J call TRBJ2-5; a possible D gene is TRBD1 (7 bases). CDR1 is SGHRS, CDR2 YFSETQ, per germline. V lost 4 bases, J lost 4 bases, and 20 bases lay in between. The CDR3 runs 16 residues. CDR3 nucleotides: TGCGCCAGCAGCCATCCACCAGGGGGGCGCGGAGAGACCCAGTACTTC. Translated: CASSHPPGGRGETQYF.

CDR3: CASSPGGDRVRYNEQFF. The DNA for the CDR3 is TGTGCCAGCAGCCCTGGGGGAGACAGGGTCCGATACAATGAGCAGTTCTTC. The chain is built from TRBV5-4 and TRBJ2-1; 7 bases are shared with TRBD1. The CDR3 runs 17 residues. From germline, CDR1 is SGHNT and CDR2 YYREEE (reference sequence). The ends lost 4 bases at V and 4 bases at J; junction bases unmatched: 14.

The chain employs TRBV5-1 and TRBJ2-3, with 10 bases lining up with TRBD1. From germline, CDR1 is SGHRS and CDR2 YFSETQ. The length of the CDR3 is 15 residues. V lost 3 bases to trimming and J lost 4 bases; unmatched junction nucleotides: 5. The CDR3 bases are TGCGCCAGCAGCTACGGACAGGGGGGGCCAGATACGCAGTATTTT. Its protein is CASSYGQGGPDTQYF. The full variable domain, in which reference TRBV5-1 and TRBJ2-3 provide the parts outside the CDR3, is KAGVTQTPRYLIKTRGQQVTLSCSPISGHRSVSWYQQTPGQGLQFLFEYFSETQRNKGNFPGRFSGRQFSNSRSEMNVSTLELGDSALYLCASSYGQGGPDTQYFGPGTRLTVL.

This rearrangement joins TRBV5-1 to TRBJ1-1; possibly TRBD1 for D (5 bases). Germline lookup yields CDR1 SGHRS and CDR2 YFSETQ. V dropped 5 bases and J dropped 0 bases, with 14 bases sitting between them. The CDR3 extends over 15 amino acids. The CDR3: CASSLEGNLNTEAFF. CDR3 bases: TGCGCCAGCAGTCTGGAGGGGAATCTGAACACTGAAGCTTTCTTT.

This clone was recorded once. The chain recombines TRBV4-2 with TRBJ1-1; 7 nucleotides match TRBD1. This CDR3 is 13 amino acids long. Germline V gene lookup returns CDR1 LGHNA and CDR2 YNFKEQ. The trim removed 9 bases at V and 4 bases at J, leaving 8 bases unmatched. CDR3 DNA sequence: TGTGCCAGTGGATCAGGGGGAGGCACTGAAGCTTTCTTT. Translating gives CASGSGGGTEAFF.

V is TRBV27 and J is TRBJ2-5; D unclear. This CDR3 spans 11 amino acids. CDR1 is MNHEY and CDR2 is SMNVEV in the germline V gene (reference sequence). V was pared by 6 bases and J by 0 bases, with 2 bases between. CDR3 bases: TGTGCCAGCAGCTACCAAGAGACCCAGTACTTC. As protein: CASSYQETQYF.

This clone was detected once. The gene calls are TRBV6-5 and TRBJ1-4, with D perhaps TRBD1 (5 bases). The ends were cut back, 6 bases at V and 5 bases at J, with 13 bases in the middle. From germline, CDR1 is MNHEY and CDR2 SVGAGI. CDR3 length equals 14 residues. The CDR3 here is CASRKGLINEKLFF. The CDR3 bases are TGTGCCAGCAGGAAGGGACTGATAAATGAAAAACTGTTTTTT.